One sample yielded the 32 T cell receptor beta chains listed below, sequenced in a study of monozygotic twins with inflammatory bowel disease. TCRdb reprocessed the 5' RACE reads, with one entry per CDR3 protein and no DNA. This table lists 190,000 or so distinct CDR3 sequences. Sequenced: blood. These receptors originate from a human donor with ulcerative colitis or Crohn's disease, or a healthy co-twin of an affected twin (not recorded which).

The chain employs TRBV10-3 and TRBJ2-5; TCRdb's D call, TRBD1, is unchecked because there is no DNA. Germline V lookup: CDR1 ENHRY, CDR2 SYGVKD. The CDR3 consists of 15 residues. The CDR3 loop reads CAISEEGNTQETQYF.

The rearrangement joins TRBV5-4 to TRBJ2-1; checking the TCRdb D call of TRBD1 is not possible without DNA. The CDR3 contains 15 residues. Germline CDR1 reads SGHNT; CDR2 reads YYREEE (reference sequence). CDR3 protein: CASSSAGGQVNEQFF.

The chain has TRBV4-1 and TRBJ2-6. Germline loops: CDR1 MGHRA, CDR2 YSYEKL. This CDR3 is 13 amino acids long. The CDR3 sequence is CASSPYGDNVLTF.

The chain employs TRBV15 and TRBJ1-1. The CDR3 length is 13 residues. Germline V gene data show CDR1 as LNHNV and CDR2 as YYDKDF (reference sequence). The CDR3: CATSSLSNTEAFF.

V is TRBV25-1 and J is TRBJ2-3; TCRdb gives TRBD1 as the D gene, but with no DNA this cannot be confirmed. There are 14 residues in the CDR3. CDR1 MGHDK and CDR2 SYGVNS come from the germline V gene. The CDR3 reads CASSPLGAPDTQYF.

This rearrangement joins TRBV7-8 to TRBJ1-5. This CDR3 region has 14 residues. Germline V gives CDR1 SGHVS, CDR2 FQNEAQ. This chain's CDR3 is CASSFAENNQPQHF.

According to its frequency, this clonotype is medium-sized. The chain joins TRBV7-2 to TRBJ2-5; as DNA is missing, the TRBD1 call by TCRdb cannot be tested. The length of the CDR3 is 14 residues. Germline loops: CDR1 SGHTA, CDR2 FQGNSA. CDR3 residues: CASSQAPRQGPSYF.

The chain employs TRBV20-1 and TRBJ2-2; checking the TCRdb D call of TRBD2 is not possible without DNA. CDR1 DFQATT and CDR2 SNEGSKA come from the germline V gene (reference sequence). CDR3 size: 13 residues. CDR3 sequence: CSARLAGSGELFF.

The CDR3 loop reads CASSPTGYNEKLFF. The rearrangement joins TRBV6-1 to TRBJ1-4; TCRdb outputs TRBD1, but without DNA this stays unchecked. This CDR3 is 14 amino acids long. Looked up from germline, CDR1 is MNHNS and CDR2 is SASEGT.

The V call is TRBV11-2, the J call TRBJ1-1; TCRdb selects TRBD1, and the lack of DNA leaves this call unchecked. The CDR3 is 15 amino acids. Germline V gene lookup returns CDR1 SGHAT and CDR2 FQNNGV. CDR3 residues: CASSLVWQGSTEAFF.

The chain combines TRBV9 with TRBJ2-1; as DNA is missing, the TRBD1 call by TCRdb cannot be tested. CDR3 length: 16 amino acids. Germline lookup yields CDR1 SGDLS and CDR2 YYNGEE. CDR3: CASSVFPGGSYNEQFF.

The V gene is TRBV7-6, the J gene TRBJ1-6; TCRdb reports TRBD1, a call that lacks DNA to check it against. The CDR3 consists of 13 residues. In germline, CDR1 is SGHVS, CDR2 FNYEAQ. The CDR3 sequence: CASSGGDTAPLHF.

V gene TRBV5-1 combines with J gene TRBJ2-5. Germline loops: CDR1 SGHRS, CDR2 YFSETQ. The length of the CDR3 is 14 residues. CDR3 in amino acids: CASSLAQGEETQYF.

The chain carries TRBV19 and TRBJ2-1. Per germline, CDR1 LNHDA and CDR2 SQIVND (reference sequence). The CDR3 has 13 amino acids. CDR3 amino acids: CASSIDPYNEQFF.

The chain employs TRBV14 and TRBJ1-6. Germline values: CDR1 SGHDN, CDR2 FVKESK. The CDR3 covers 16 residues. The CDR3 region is CASSQEDHGDNSPLHF. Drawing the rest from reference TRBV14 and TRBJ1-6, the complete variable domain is EAGVTQFPSHSVIEKGQTVTLRCDPISGHDNLYWYRRVMGKEIKFLLHFVKESKQDESGMPNNRFLAERTGGTYSTLKVQPAELEDSGVYFCASSQEDHGDNSPLHFGNGTRLTVT.

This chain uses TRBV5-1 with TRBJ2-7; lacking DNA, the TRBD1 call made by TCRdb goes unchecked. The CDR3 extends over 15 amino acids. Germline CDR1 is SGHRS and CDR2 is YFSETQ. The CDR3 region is CASSLAGDGSYEQYF.

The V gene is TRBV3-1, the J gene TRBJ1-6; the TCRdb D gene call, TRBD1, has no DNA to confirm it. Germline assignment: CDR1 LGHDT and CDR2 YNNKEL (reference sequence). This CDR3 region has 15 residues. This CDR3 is CASSEGQGGYSPLHF.

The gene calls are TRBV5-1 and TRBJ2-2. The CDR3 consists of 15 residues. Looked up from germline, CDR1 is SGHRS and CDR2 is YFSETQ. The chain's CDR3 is CASSLDRTNTGELFF.

The CDR3 is CASSLLPSYEQYF. The chain employs TRBV7-9 and TRBJ2-7. The CDR3 consists of 13 residues. Germline CDR1 and CDR2: SEHNR and FQNEAQ (reference sequence).

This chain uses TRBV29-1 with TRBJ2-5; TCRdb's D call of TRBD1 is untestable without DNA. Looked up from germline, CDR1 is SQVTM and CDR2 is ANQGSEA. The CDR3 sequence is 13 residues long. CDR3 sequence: CTRGTGFEETQYF.

The CDR3 loop reads CASSLESDLSSPLHF. V usage is TRBV11-2 and J usage is TRBJ1-6. The CDR3 has 15 residues. Germline values: CDR1 SGHAT, CDR2 FQNNGV.

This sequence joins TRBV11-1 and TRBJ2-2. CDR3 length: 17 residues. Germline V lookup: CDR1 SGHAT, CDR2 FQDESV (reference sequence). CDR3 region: CASSLSLFEANTGELFF.

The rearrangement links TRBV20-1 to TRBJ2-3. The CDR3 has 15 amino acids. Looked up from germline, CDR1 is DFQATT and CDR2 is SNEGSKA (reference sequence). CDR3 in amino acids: CSAPWVLEFTDTQYF.

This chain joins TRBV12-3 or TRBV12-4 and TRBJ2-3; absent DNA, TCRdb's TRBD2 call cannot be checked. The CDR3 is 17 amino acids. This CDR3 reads CASSRTSGGGRTDTQYF.

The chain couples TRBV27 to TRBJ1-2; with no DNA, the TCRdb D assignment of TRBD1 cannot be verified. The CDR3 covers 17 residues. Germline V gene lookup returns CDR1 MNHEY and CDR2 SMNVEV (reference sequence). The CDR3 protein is CASSSYLPQGKLSGYTF.

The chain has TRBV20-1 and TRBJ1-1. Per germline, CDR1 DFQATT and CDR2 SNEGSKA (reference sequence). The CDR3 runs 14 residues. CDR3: CSALGASRNTEAFF.

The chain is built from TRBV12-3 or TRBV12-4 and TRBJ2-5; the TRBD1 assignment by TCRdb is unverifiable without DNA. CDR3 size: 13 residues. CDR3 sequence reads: CASTTRAQETQYF.

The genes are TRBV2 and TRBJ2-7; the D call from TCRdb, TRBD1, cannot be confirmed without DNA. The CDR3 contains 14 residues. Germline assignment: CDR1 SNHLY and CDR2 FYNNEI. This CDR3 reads CASTPDIGTYEQYF.

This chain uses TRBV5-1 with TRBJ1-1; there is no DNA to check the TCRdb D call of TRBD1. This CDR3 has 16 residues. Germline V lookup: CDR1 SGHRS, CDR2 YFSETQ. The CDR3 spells CASSLPGTGGHTEAFF.

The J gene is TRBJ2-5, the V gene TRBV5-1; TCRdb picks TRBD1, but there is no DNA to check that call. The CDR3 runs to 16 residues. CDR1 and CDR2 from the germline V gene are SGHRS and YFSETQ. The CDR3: CASSLAARGTQETQYF.

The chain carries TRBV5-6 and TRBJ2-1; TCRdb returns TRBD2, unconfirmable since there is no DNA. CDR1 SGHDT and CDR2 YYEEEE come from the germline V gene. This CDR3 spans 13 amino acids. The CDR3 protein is CASSSGIDNEQFF.

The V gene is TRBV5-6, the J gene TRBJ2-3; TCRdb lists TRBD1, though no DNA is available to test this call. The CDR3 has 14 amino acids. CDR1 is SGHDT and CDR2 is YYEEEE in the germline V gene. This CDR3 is CASSDRGGTDTQYF. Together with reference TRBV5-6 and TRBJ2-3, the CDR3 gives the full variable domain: DAGVTQSPTHLIKTRGQQVTLRCSPKSGHDTVSWYQQALGQGPQFIFQYYEEEERQRGNFPDRFSGHQFPNYSSELNVNALLLGDSALYLCASSDRGGTDTQYFGPGTRLTVL.